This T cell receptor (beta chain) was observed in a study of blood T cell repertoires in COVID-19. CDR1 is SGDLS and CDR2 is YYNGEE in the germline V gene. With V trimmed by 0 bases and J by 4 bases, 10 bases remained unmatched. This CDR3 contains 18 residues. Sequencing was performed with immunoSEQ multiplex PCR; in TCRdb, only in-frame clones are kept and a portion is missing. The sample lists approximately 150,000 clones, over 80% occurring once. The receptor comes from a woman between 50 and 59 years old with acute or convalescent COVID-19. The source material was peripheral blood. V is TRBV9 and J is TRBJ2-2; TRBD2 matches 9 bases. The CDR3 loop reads CASSVAEAGGSFTGELFF. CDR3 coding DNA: TGTGCCAGCAGCGTAGCGGAAGCGGGGGGCTCTTTCACCGGGGAGCTGTTTTTT.